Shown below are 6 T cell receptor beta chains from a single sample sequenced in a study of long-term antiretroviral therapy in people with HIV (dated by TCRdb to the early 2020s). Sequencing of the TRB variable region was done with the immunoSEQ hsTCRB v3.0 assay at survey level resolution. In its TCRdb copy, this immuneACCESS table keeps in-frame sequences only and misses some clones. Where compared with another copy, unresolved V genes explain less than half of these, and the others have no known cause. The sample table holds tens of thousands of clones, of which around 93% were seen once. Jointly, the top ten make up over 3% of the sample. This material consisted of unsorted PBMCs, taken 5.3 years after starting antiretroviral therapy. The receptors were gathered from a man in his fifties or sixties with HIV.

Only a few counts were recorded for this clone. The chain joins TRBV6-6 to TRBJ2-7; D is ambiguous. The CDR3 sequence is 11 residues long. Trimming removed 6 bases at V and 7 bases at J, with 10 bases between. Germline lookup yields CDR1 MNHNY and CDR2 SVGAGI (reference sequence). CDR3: CASSPRMEQYF. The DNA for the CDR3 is TGTGCCAGCAGCCCGAGGATGGAGCAGTACTTC.

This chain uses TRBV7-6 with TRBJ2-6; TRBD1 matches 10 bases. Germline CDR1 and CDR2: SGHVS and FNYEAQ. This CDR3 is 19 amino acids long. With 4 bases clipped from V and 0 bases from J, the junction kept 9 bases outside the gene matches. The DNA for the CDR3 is TGTGCCAGCAGCTCAGCCTTGGGACAGGGGAGCTCTGGGGCCAACGTCCTGACTTTC. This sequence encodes CASSSALGQGSSGANVLTF.

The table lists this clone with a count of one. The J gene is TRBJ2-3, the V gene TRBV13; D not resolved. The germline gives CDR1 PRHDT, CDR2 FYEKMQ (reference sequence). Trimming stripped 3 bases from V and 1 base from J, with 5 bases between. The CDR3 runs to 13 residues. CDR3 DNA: TGTGCCAGCAGCTTTAGAGGCACAGATACGCAGTATTTT. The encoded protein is CASSFRGTDTQYF.

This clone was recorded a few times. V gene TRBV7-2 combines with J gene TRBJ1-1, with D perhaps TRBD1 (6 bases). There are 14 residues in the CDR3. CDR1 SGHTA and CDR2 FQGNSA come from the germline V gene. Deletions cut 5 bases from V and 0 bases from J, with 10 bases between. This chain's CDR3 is CASSGGGLNTEAFF. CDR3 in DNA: TGTGCCAGCAGCGGAGGGGGTTTGAACACTGAAGCTTTCTTT.

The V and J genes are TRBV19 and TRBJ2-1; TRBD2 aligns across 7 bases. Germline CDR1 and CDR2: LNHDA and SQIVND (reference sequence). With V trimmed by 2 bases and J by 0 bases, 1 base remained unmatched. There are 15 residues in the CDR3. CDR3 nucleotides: TGTGCCAGTAGTATAACGGGGGGCTCCTACAATGAGCAGTTCTTC. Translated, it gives CASSITGGSYNEQFF.

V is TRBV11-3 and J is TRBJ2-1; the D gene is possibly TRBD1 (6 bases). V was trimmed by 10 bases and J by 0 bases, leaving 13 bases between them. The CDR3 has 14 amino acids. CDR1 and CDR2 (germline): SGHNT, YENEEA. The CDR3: CATPRGSSYNEQFF. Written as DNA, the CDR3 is TGTGCCACCCCTAGGGGGAGCTCCTACAATGAGCAGTTCTTC.